This TCR beta chain is drawn from a study of T cells after yellow fever vaccination. Notes on the study in general: Peak timing came faster in the weaker secondary response, day 5 versus 15. Most primary-vaccination clones recurred post-booster (approximately 95% CD4, over 70% CD8).

Conversion of TCR transcripts into cDNA relied on 5'RACE template switching, which added a universal primer site and UMIs. TCRdb passed the 5' RACE reads through MiXCR, listing each CDR3 protein once. The sample contains a few hundred thousand distinct CDR3 sequences, around a sixth of which appear only once. This clonotype was seen a few times. As yet, its antigen is unknown. This material consisted of PBMCs, taken less than 6 days after the first yellow fever vaccination. The TCR sequence derives from a man younger than 35 who received the YFV17D yellow fever vaccine.

Here the CDR3 DNA reads TGTGCCAGCAGCCAAAGACAGCGGGAAAAACTGTTTTTT. Its translation: CASSQRQREKLFF. The chain is built from TRBV3-1 and TRBJ1-4, with a tentative D call TRBD1 (5 bases). This CDR3 is 13 amino acids long. V was clipped by 2 bases and J by 8 bases, with 9 bases between them. The germline V gene encodes CDR1 LGHDT and CDR2 YNNKEL (reference sequence).